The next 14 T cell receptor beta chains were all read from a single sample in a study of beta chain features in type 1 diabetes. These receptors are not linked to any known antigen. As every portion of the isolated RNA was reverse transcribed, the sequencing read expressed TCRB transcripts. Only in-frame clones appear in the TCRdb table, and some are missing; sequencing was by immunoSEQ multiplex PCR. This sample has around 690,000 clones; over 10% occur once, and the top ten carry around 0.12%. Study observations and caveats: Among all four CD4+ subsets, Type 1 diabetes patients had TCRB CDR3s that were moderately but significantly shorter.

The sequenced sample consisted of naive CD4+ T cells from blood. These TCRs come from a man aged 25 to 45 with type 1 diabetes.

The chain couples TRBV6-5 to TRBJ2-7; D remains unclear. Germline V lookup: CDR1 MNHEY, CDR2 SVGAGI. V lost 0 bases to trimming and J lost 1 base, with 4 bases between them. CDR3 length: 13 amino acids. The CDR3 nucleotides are TGTGCCAGCAGTTACTCGGGGTCCTACGAGCAGTACTTC. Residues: CASSYSGSYEQYF.

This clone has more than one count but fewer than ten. CDR3 region: CASSYSLLTDTQYF. CDR3 nucleotide sequence: TGTGCCAGCAGTTACTCCCTCCTCACAGATACGCAGTATTTT. V is TRBV6-5 and J is TRBJ2-3; D not certain. This CDR3 has 14 amino acids. In germline, CDR1 is MNHEY, CDR2 SVGAGI. Trimming took off 0 bases at V and 2 bases at J, with 6 bases between the two ends.

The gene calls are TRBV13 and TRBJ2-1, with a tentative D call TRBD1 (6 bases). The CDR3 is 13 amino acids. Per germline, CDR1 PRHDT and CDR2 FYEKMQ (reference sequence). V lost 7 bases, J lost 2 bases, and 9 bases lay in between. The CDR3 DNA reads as TGTGCCAGCAATTACAGGGCCTACAATGAGCAGTTCTTC. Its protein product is CASNYRAYNEQFF.

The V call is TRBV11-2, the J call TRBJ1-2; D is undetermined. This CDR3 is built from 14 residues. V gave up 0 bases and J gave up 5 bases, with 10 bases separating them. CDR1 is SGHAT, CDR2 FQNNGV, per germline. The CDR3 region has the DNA TGTGCCAGCAGCTTAGAGGCCGGAATGTATGGCTACACCTTC. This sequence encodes CASSLEAGMYGYTF.

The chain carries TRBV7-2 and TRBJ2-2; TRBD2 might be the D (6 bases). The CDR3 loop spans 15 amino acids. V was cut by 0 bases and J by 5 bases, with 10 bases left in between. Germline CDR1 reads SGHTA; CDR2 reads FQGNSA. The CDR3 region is CASSLASAGTGELFF. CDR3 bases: TGTGCCAGCAGCTTAGCCAGCGCGGGGACCGGGGAGCTGTTTTTT.

CDR3 protein: CASSLGGMGNQPQHF. CDR3 nucleotide sequence: TGTGCCAGCAGCTTAGGAGGCATGGGCAATCAGCCCCAGCATTTT. The chain links TRBV7-9 to TRBJ1-5; D remains unclear. This CDR3 is 15 amino acids long. The germline CDR1 and CDR2 sequences are SEHNR and FQNEAQ (reference sequence). V was trimmed by 1 base and J by 2 bases, leaving 9 bases between them.

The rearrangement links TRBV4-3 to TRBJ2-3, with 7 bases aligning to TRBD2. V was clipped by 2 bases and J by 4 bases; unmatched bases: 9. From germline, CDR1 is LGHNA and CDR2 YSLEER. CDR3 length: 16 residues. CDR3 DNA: TGCGCCAGCAGCCAACGGATAGGGAGGGGTGCAGATACGCAGTATTTT. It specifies CASSQRIGRGADTQYF.

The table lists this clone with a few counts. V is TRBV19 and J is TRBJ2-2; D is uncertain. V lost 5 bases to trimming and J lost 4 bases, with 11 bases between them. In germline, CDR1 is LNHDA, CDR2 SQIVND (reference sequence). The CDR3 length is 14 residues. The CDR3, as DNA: TGTGCCAGTAGTGAACAGCGCGGCACCGGGGAGCTGTTTTTT. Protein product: CASSEQRGTGELFF.

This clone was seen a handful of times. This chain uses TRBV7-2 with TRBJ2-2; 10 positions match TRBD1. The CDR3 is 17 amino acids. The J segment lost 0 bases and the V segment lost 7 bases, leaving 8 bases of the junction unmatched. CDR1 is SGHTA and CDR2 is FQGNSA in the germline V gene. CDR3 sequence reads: CASNVPGTGANTGELFF. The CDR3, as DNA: TGTGCCAGCAATGTTCCCGGGACAGGGGCGAACACCGGGGAGCTGTTTTTT.

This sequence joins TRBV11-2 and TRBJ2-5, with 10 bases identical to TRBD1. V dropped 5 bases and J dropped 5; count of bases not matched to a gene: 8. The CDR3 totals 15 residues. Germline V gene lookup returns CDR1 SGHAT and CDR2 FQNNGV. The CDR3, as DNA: TGTGCCAGCAGCCCAGACAGGGGGCTCGCGGAGACCCAGTACTTC. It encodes CASSPDRGLAETQYF.

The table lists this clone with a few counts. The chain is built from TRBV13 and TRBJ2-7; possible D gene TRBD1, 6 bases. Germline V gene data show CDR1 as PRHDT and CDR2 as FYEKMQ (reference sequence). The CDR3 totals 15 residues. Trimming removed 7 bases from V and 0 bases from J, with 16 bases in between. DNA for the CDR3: TGTGCCAGCACGGCGGGCAGGGGCCACTCCTACGAGCAGTACTTC. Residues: CASTAGRGHSYEQYF.

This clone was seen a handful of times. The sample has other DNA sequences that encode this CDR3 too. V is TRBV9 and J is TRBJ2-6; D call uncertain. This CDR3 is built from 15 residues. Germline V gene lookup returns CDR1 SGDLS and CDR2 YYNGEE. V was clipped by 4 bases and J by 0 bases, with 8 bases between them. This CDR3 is CASSPLSSGANVLTF. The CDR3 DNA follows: TGTGCCAGCAGCCCCCTAAGCTCTGGGGCCAACGTCCTGACTTTC.

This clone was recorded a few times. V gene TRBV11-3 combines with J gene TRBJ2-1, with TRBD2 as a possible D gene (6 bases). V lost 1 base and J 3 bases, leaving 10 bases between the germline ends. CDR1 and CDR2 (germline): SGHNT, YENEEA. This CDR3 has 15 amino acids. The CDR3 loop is CASSLAAGDYNEQFF. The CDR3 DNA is TGTGCCAGCAGCTTAGCAGCGGGTGACTACAATGAGCAGTTCTTC.

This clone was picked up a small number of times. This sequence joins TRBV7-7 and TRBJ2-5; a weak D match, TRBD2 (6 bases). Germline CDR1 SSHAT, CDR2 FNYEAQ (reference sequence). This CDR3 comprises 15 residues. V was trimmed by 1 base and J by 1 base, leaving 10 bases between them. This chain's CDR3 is CASSLDAGPQETQYF. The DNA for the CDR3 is TGTGCCAGCAGCTTAGATGCGGGGCCCCAAGAGACCCAGTACTTC.